The clone carrying this T cell receptor (beta chain) was found a few times. These data originate in a study of CD8+ T cells in alopecia areata. The germline V and J ends were trimmed by 0 bases and 2 bases, with 8 bases remaining between them. The CDR3 totals 15 residues. Germline loops: CDR1 LNHNV, CDR2 YYDKDF (reference sequence). Following RNA extraction, reverse transcription yielded cDNA that acted as the sequencing template. This table comes from immunoSEQ multiplex PCR, and its TCRdb copy is limited to in-frame clones, with some not included. In the table there are about 200,000 clones, roughly three fifths of which are singletons.

The chain joins TRBV15 to TRBJ1-3, with D perhaps TRBD1 (6 bases). The receptor was isolated from a human donor in good health. The sequenced sample was CD8+ T cells sorted from blood. The CDR3 spells CATSRDWTAGNTIYF. The CDR3 DNA follows: TGTGCCACCAGCAGAGATTGGACAGCTGGAAACACCATATATTTT.